Presented here are 18 T cell receptor beta chains from one specimen sequenced in a study of T cells in Graves' hyperthyroidism and ophthalmopathy. The source material, RNA transcripts, was used to amplify TCR beta CDR3 regions. The TCR CDR3 was amplified in a first-round RT-PCR using the HTBI primer set. In TCRdb, the multiplex PCR reads were re-called with MiXCR into one record per CDR3 protein. The table includes around 570,000 distinct CDR3 sequences, 15% to 20% detected once. Sequences were obtained from blood. These receptors originate from a man between 35 and 55 years old with Graves' ophthalmopathy.

The chain has TRBV6-1 and TRBJ1-1; 8 nucleotides line up with TRBD1. With 6 bases clipped from V and 0 bases from J, the junction kept 6 bases outside the gene matches. The CDR3 runs 15 residues. Per the germline V gene, CDR1 is MNHNS and CDR2 is SASEGT. The CDR3 sequence is CASRDRANMNTEAFF. The CDR3 region has the DNA TGTGCCAGCAGGGACAGGGCGAACATGAACACTGAAGCTTTCTTT.

This clonotype was detected many times. The chain uses TRBV7-9 and TRBJ2-1; D might be TRBD2 (6 bases). CDR3 length: 12 residues. Per germline, CDR1 SEHNR and CDR2 FQNEAQ (reference sequence). The V and J ends lost 6 bases and 6 bases respectively, with 9 bases between them. The chain's CDR3 is CASSGGVNEQFF. CDR3 bases: TGTGCCAGCAGTGGAGGGGTCAATGAGCAGTTCTTC.

The chain employs TRBV4-1 and TRBJ1-2; the match to TRBD1 covers 7 bases. J gave up 0 bases and V 4 bases, and 5 bases lay outside the gene matches. CDR1 and CDR2 from the germline V gene are MGHRA and YSYEKL. This CDR3 is built from 15 residues. CDR3 loop: CASSPSGTANYGYTF. CDR3 nucleotides: TGCGCCAGCAGCCCCTCTGGGACAGCTAACTATGGCTACACCTTC.

This rearrangement joins TRBV12-3 or TRBV12-4 to TRBJ2-5; no clear D. The CDR3 runs 11 residues. CDR3 loop: CASAIVETQYF. CDR3 bases: TGTGCATCGGCAATAGTAGAGACCCAGTACTTC.

The rearrangement joins TRBV25-1 to TRBJ2-7; D is possibly TRBD1 or TRBD2 (5 bases each). Germline CDR1 is MGHDK and CDR2 is SYGVNS. This CDR3 has 16 amino acids. Trimming took 2 bases from V and 0 from J, leaving 14 bases between them. The CDR3 loop is CASSETRGLHSYEQYF. For the CDR3, the DNA is TGTGCCAGCAGTGAAACGAGGGGCTTACACTCCTACGAGCAGTACTTC.

This clonotype was seen many times. The V and J genes are TRBV3-1 and TRBJ1-2; 9 bases agree with TRBD1. Germline CDR1 reads LGHDT; CDR2 reads YNNKEL (reference sequence). Losses at the gene ends were 2 bases for V and 8 bases for J; bases not matched to a gene: 9. The CDR3 spans 15 residues. In DNA, the CDR3 is TGTGCCAGCAGCCAAAGCCCGGACAGGGGTACCGGCTACACCTTC. Its translation is CASSQSPDRGTGYTF.

This clonotype has only a few counts. The chain couples TRBV9 to TRBJ2-7, with 8 bases identical to TRBD2. Trimming at V came to 4 bases and at J to 6 bases, leaving 9 bases not matched to a gene. CDR1 is SGDLS and CDR2 is YYNGEE in the germline V gene. There are 14 residues in the CDR3. The CDR3 loop is CASSSQAGVGEQYF. Written as DNA, the CDR3 is TGTGCCAGCAGCTCACAAGCGGGAGTGGGCGAGCAGTACTTC. The complete variable domain, with remaining parts taken from reference TRBV9 and TRBJ2-7, reads DSGVTQTPKHLITATGQRVTLRCSPRSGDLSVYWYQQSLDQGLQFLIQYYNGEERAKGNILERFSAQQFPDLHSELNLSSLELGDSALYFCASSSQAGVGEQYFGPGTRLTVT.

This clonotype was seen repeatedly, ten times or more. Written as DNA, the CDR3 is TGCAGCGTTGAAATCAGGCAGGGCACCGGGGAGCTGTTTTTT. Amino acids: CSVEIRQGTGELFF. The chain carries TRBV29-1 and TRBJ2-2; D is perhaps TRBD1 (5 bases). Germline V gene data show CDR1 as SQVTM and CDR2 as ANQGSEA. The CDR3 length is 14 residues. Deletions cut 2 bases from V and 4 bases from J, with 11 bases between.

This clonotype was recorded a few times. CDR3 sequence: CASSVGLGTSGYNEQFF. The CDR3 DNA reads TGTGCCAGCAGCGTAGGATTAGGGACTAGCGGCTACAATGAGCAGTTCTTC. The chain has TRBV9 and TRBJ2-1; 11 bases are a match to TRBD2. The CDR3 has 17 residues. Losses at the gene ends were 0 bases for V and 3 bases for J; bases not matched to a gene: 5. Per the germline V gene, CDR1 is SGDLS and CDR2 is YYNGEE.

This clonotype was counted between two and nine times. This rearrangement joins TRBV29-1 to TRBJ1-1; TRBD1 matches 11 bases. The CDR3 has 16 amino acids. Trimming took 6 bases from V and 8 from J; bases not matched to a gene: 17. Per germline, CDR1 SQVTM and CDR2 ANQGSEA. CDR3 nucleotide sequence: TGCAGCGTGAACCCCTCGGACAGGGGGCAGCACGCGGAAGCTTTCTTT. Translated: CSVNPSDRGQHAEAFF.

J is TRBJ2-3 and V is TRBV3-1; 12 nucleotides line up with TRBD2. The CDR3 runs to 18 residues. Germline V gene data show CDR1 as LGHDT and CDR2 as YNNKEL (reference sequence). V trimming: 4 bases; J trimming: 2 bases; junction bases outside the gene matches: 10. The DNA of the CDR3 is TGTGCCAGCAGCCCGACTAGCGGGGGACCTCCCCCCACAGATACGCAGTATTTT. Protein: CASSPTSGGPPPTDTQYF.

The chain carries TRBV3-1 and TRBJ2-2; D may correspond to TRBD1 or TRBD2 (5 bases each). With 4 bases removed from V and 6 bases from J, the gap between germline ends came to 12 bases. This CDR3 comprises 14 residues. Germline V gene lookup returns CDR1 LGHDT and CDR2 YNNKEL (reference sequence). The CDR3 here is CASSPLGAAGELFF. DNA for the CDR3: TGTGCCAGCAGCCCCCTCGGGGCGGCCGGGGAGCTGTTTTTT.

This clonotype was recorded at least ten times. The rearrangement uses TRBV2 and TRBJ2-3; D may match TRBD1 or TRBD2 (5 bases each). This CDR3 region has 17 residues. Trimming took 5 bases from V and 0 from J, leaving 18 bases between them. The V gene's germline CDR1 is SNHLY and CDR2 FYNNEI. The CDR3 reads CASSFIRDGPSTDTQYF. CDR3 nucleotides: TGTGCCAGCAGTTTTATCCGGGACGGCCCTAGCACAGATACGCAGTATTTT.

The sample holds a few counts of this clonotype. This chain uses TRBV20-1 with TRBJ1-6; the D gene is possibly TRBD1 (5 bases). Trimming pared 1 base from V and 14 bases from J, leaving 21 bases between. This CDR3 spans 15 amino acids. Germline CDR1 reads DFQATT; CDR2 reads SNEGSKA (reference sequence). CDR3 nucleotide sequence: TGCAGTGCTAGAGTCGGAGGGGTCGCCGGGGTGGCCCTCCACTTT. This codes for CSARVGGVAGVALHF.

The table lists this clonotype with a few counts. The CDR3 coding sequence is TGTGCCAGCAGCCCAAATCAGGGGGCGGGCGAGCAGTACTTC. It codes for CASSPNQGAGEQYF. The chain combines TRBV7-3 with TRBJ2-7; 8 positions match TRBD1. J lost 6 bases, V lost 5 bases, and 9 bases had no gene match. Germline-derived CDR1 and CDR2 are SGHTA and FQGTGA. There are 14 residues in the CDR3.

There are many counts of this clonotype. This sequence joins TRBV18 and TRBJ2-7; D unresolved. The V and J ends lost 5 bases and 0 bases respectively, with 5 bases between them. Germline lookup yields CDR1 KGHSH and CDR2 LQKENI. CDR3 length equals 12 residues. CDR3 protein: CASSANSYEQYF. The CDR3 nucleotides read TGTGCCAGCTCAGCCAACTCCTACGAGCAGTACTTC.

This clonotype has only a few counts. The chain is built from TRBV6-1 and TRBJ1-4, with 7 positions matching TRBD1. Germline V gene sequence: CDR1 MNHNS, CDR2 SASEGT. The CDR3 totals 15 residues. V lost 5 bases and J lost 8; bases outside the gene matches: 11. The CDR3 nucleotides are TGTGCCAGCAGTCTCGGAAGGGGGCGCGGGGAAAAACTGTTTTTT. Translated, it gives CASSLGRGRGEKLFF.

There are a few counts of this clonotype. This chain connects TRBV7-8 to TRBJ1-3; unclear D gene. The CDR3 loop spans 14 amino acids. Germline-derived CDR1 and CDR2 are SGHVS and FQNEAQ. V was shortened by 1 base and J by 3 bases, with 7 bases between the two germline ends. In DNA, the CDR3 is TGTGCCAGCAGCTTAGGCCTAATTGGAAACACCATATATTTT. Encoded protein: CASSLGLIGNTIYF.